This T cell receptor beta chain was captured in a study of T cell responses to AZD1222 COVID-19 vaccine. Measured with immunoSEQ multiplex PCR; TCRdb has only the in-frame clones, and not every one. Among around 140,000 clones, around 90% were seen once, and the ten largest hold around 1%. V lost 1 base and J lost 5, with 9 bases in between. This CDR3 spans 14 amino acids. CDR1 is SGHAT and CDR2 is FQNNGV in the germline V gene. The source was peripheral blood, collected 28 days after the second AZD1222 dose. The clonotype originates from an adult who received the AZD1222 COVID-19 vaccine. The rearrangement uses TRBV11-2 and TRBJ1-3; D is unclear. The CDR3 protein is CASSLGGLRNTIYF. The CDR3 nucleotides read TGTGCCAGCAGCTTAGGAGGCCTGAGAAACACCATATATTTT.